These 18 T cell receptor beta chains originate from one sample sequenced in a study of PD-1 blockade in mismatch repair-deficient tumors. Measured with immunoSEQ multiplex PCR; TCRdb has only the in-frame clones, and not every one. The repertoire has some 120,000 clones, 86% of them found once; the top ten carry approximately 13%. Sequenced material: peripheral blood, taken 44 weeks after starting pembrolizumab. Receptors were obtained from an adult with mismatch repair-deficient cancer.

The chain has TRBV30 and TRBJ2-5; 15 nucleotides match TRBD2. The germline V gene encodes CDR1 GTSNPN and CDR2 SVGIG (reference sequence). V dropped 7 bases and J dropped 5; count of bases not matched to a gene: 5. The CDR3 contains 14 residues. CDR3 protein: CAYDGLAGGETQYF. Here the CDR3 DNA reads TGTGCCTACGACGGACTAGCGGGAGGGGAGACCCAGTACTTC.

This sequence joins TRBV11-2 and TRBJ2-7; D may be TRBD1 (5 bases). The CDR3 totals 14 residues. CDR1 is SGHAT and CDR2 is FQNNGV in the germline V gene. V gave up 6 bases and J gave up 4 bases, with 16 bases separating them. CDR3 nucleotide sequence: TGTGCCAGCAGGCGAAAAGGACAAATATACGAGCAGTACTTC. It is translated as CASRRKGQIYEQYF.

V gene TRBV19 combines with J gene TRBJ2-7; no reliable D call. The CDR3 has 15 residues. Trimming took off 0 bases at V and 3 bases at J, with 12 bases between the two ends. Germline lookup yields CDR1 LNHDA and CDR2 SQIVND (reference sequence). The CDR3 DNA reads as TGTGCCAGTAGTATAGACTTCTTAAGTGGCTACGAGCAGTACTTC. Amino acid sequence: CASSIDFLSGYEQYF.

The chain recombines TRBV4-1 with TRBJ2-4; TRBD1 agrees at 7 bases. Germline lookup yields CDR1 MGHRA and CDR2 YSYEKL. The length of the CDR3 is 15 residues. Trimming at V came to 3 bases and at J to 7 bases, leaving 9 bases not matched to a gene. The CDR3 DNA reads TGCGCCAGCAGCCAGCCGACCGGCAGGGGGAACATTCAGTACTTC. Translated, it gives CASSQPTGRGNIQYF.

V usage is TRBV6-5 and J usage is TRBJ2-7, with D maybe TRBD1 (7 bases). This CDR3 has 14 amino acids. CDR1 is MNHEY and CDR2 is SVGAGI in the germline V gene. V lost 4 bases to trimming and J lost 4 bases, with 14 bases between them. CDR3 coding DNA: TGTGCCAGCAGTTCCTCAGGGGGGATTTACGAGCAGTACTTC. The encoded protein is CASSSSGGIYEQYF.

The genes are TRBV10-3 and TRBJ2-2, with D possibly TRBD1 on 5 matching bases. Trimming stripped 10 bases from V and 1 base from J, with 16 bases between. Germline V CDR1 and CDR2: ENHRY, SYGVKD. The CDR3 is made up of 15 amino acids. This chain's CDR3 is CARRPPTENTGELFF. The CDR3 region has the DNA TGTGCCAGACGCCCGCCGACAGAGAACACCGGGGAGCTGTTTTTT.

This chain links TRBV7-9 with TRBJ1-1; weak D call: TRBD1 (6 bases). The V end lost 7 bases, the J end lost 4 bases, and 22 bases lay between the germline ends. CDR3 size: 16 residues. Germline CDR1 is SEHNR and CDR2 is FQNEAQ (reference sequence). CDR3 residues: CASKPRPGQQITEAFF. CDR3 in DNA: TGTGCCAGCAAACCGCGCCCTGGACAGCAGATCACTGAAGCTTTCTTT. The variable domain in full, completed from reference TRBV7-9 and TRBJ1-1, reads DTGVSQNPRHKITKRGQNVTFRCDPISEHNRLYWYRQTLGQGPEFLTYFQNEAQLEKSRLLSDRFSAERPKGSFSTLEIQRTEQGDSAMYLCASKPRPGQQITEAFFGQGTRLTVV.

This chain's CDR3 is CASSEALDKLNTEAFF. The DNA for the CDR3 is TGTGCCAGCAGTGAAGCGTTGGACAAGTTGAACACTGAAGCTTTCTTT. This sequence joins TRBV2 and TRBJ1-1; the D gene is possibly TRBD1 (5 bases). Germline V gene lookup returns CDR1 SNHLY and CDR2 FYNNEI. This CDR3 is built from 16 residues. Trimming stripped 0 bases from V and 0 bases from J, with 11 bases between.

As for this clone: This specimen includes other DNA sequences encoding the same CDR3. The CDR3 DNA sequence: TGTGCCAGCTCACCACCTTCGGGACTCTCCTACAATGAGCAGTTCTTC. Translated, it gives CASSPPSGLSYNEQFF. The V gene is TRBV18, the J gene TRBJ2-1, with D maybe TRBD2 (6 bases). Deletions cut 0 bases from V and 0 bases from J, with 9 bases between. CDR3 length equals 16 residues. Germline assignment: CDR1 KGHSH and CDR2 LQKENI. The entire variable domain, with the rest obtained from reference TRBV18 and TRBJ2-1, is as follows: NAGVMQNPRHLVRRRGQEARLRCSPMKGHSHVYWYRQLPEEGLKFMVYLQKENIIDESGMPKERFSAEFPKEGPSILRIQQVVRGDSAAYFCASSPPSGLSYNEQFFGPGTRLTVL.

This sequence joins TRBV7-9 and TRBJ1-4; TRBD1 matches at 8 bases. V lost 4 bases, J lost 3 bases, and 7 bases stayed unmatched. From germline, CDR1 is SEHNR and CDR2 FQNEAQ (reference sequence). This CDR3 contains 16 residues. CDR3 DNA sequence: TGTGCCAGCAGCTCCAACCGGGACAGGCCTAATGAAAAACTGTTTTTT. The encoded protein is CASSSNRDRPNEKLFF.

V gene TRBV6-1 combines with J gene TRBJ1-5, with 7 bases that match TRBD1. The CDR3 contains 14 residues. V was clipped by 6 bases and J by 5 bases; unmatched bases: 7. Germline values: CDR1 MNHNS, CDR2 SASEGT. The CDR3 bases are TGTGCCAGCAGGGATCAGGGGGAGGATCAGCCCCAGCATTTT. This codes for CASRDQGEDQPQHF.

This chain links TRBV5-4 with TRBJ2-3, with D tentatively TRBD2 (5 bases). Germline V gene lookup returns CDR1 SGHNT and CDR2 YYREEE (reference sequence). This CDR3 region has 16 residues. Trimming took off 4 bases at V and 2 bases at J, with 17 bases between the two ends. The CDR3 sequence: CASSPGSLPFTDTQYF. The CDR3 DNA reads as TGTGCCAGCAGCCCGGGGTCTTTACCGTTCACAGATACGCAGTATTTT.

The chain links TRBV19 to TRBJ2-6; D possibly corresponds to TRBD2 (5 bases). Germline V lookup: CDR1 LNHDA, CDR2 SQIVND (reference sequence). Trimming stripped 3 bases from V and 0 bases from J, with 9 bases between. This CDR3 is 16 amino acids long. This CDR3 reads CASSIGGPSGANVLTF. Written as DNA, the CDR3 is TGTGCCAGTAGTATTGGCGGGCCCTCTGGGGCCAACGTCCTGACTTTC.

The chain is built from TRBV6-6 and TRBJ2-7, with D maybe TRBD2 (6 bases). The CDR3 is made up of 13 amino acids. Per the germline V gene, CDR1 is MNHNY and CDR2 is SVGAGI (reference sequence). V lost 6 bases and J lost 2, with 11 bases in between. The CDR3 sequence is CASRGTVTYEQYF. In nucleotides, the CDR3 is TGTGCCAGCAGGGGGACTGTCACCTACGAGCAGTACTTC.

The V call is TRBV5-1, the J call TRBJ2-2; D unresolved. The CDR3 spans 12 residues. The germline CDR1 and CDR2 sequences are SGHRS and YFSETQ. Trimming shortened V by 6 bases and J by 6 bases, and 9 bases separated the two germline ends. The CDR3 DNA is TGCGCCAGCACCTCTCTATCCGGGGAGCTGTTTTTT. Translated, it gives CASTSLSGELFF. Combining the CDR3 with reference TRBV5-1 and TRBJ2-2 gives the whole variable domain KAGVTQTPRYLIKTRGQQVTLSCSPISGHRSVSWYQQTPGQGLQFLFEYFSETQRNKGNFPGRFSGRQFSNSRSEMNVSTLELGDSALYLCASTSLSGELFFGEGSRLTVL.

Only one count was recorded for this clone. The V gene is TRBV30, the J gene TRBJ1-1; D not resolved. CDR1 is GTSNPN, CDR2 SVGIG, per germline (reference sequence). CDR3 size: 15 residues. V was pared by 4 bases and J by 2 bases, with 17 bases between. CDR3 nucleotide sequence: TGTGCCTGGACCCTCAAGGAGAGGCGAAACACTGAAGCTTTCTTT. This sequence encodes CAWTLKERRNTEAFF.

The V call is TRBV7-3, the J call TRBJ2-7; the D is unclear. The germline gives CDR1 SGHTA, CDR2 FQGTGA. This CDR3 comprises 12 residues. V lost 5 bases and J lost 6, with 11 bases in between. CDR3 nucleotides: TGTGCCAGCAGCCTCAGAACCTGCGAGCAGTACTTC. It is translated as CASSLRTCEQYF. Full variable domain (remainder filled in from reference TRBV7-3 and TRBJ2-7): GAGVSQTPSNKVTEKGKYVELRCDPISGHTALYWYRQSLGQGPEFLIYFQGTGAADDSGLPNDRFFAVRPEGSVSTLKIQRTERGDSAVYLCASSLRTCEQYFGPGTRLTVT.

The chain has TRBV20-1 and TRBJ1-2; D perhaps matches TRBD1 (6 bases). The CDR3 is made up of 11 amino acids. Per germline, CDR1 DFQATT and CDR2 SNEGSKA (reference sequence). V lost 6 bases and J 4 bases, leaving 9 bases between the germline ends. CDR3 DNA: TGCAGTGCCGGGACATTCTATGGCTACACCTTC. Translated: CSAGTFYGYTF.